This TCR beta chain appears in the sequencing data of a study of T cells in Graves' hyperthyroidism and ophthalmopathy. Study findings and constraints: Most thyroid clonotypes expanded above 0.001 were also detected in blood.

Germline-derived CDR1 and CDR2 are SGHTA and FQGTGA. CDR3 length equals 15 residues. V lost 2 bases and J lost 6; bases outside the gene matches: 4. The hyperthyroidism patients had all been newly diagnosed, and their disease duration was under 2 months. Their ages ranged from 18 to 65 years. This clonotype was picked up many times. Its specificity is not known. The investigators amplified TCR beta CDR3 regions from RNA transcripts. TCR CDR3 regions were first amplified by RT-PCR with HTBI primers. Using its own MiXCR run on the multiplex PCR reads, TCRdb lists one record per CDR3 protein. The sample shows some 180,000 distinct CDR3 sequences, about 15% of them seen only once.

The sample taken for sequencing was blood. The sequence derives from a woman between 50 and 59 years old with Graves' hyperthyroidism. The chain employs TRBV7-3 and TRBJ2-5; 12 nucleotides match TRBD1. This CDR3 is CASSLGTGGAKTQYF. DNA for the CDR3: TGTGCCAGCAGCTTAGGGACAGGGGGCGCAAAGACCCAGTACTTC.